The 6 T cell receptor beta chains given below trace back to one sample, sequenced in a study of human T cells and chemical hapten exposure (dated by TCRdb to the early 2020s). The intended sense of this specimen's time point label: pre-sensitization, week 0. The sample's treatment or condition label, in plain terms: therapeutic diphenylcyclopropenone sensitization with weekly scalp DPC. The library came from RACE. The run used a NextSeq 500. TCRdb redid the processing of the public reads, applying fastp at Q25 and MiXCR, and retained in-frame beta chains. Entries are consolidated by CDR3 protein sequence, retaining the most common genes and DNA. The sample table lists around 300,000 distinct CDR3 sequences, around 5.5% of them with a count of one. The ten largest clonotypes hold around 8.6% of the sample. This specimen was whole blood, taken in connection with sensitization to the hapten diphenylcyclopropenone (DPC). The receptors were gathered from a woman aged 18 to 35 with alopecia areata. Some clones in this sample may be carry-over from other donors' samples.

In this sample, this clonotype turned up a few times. The CDR3 sequence is CASSGMWTKADTQYF. CDR3 sequence (DNA): TGTGCCAGCAGTGGGATGTGGACTAAGGCAGATACGCAGTATTTT. The chain links TRBV9 to TRBJ2-3; a possible D gene is TRBD2 (6 bases). Germline V gene data show CDR1 as SGDLS and CDR2 as YYNGEE. The V end lost 5 bases, the J end lost 4 bases, and 17 bases lay between the germline ends. This CDR3 region has 15 residues.

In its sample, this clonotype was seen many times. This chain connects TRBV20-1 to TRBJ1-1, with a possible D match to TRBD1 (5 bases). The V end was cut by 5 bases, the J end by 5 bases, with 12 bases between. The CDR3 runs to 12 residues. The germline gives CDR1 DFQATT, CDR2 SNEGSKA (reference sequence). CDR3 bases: TGCAGTGCTTATGTAGCAGGGACTGAAGCTTTCTTT. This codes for CSAYVAGTEAFF.

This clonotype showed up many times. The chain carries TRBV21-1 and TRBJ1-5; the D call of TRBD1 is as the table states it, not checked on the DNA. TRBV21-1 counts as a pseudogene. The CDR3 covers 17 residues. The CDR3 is CASSKALTGVLPWPQHF. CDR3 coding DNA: TGTGCCAGCAGCAAAGCGCTGACAGGAGTTCTACCTTGGCCCCAGCATTTT.

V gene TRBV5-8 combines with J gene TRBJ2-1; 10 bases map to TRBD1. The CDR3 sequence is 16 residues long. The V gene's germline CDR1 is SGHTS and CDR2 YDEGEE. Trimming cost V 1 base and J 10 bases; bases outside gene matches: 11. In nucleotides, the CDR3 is TGTGCCAGCAGCTTGACATGGGGACAGGGGTACGTCGAGCAGTTCTTC. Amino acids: CASSLTWGQGYVEQFF.

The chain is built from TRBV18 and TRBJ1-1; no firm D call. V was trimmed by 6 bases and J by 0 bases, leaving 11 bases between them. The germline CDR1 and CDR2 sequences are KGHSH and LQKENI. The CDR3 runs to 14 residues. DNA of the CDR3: TGTGCCAGCTCGATCTCGGCCATGAACACTGAAGCTTTCTTT. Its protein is CASSISAMNTEAFF.

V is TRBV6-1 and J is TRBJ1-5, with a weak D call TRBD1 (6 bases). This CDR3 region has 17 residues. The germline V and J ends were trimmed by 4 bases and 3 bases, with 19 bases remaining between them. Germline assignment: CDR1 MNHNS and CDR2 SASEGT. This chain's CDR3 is CASSAYFTGRDNQPQHF. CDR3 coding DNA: TGTGCCAGCAGTGCGTATTTTACAGGGAGGGACAATCAGCCCCAGCATTTT.